The entry below describes one T cell receptor beta chain. Its recognized antigen is unknown. Base qualities are not recorded, but no much larger clone differs from it by a single base. The germline V and J ends show losses of 8 bases and 2 bases respectively, and no gene match explains 5 bases of the junction. The cysteine opens and the phenylalanine closes a CDR3 of 14 amino acids. Here the CDR3 DNA is all that survives: 42 bases in frame from base 1. From the germline V gene, CDR1 is SNHLY and CDR2 is FYNNEI. This sample stems from a study of Tregs in tolerant kidney transplant recipients (dated by TCRdb to about 2019). For the wider study: Before combined kidney and bone marrow transplantation, this study identified donor-specific regulatory T cells using TCRbeta sequencing and then followed those same cells after transplant. In a few healthy controls, several methods of expanding Tregs specific for an allogeneic donor were compared by TCRbeta repertoire sequencing. Findings and caveats that apply to the study as a whole: The study was constrained by small patient numbers, and validation of the findings is required in larger populations and under other immunosuppression protocols. Expanding Tregs with activated donor B cells appeared to identify the most biologically relevant and donor-specific TCRbeta repertoire. Biological reproducibility was not directly addressed, though technical replication error appeared minimal.

For TCRbeta CDR3 sequencing, genomic DNA was extracted from sorted cells using the QIAGEN DNeasy Blood and Tissue Kit. High-throughput TCRbeta CDR3 sequencing was carried out commercially through immunoSEQ, with PCR amplification with bias correction and internal controls included. As for the original processing: Unique productive TCRbeta sequences were defined by CDR3 nucleotide sequence when primers matched and otherwise by CDR3 amino acid sequence together with Vbeta and Jbeta genes. To correct for sorting error, sequences found in more than one sorted population at a frequency ratio of 2:1 or less were discarded, and the remaining shared sequences were assigned to the population with the higher frequency. Donor-reactive sequences were defined as at least 5-fold expanded in CFSE-low cells versus unstimulated cells, with frequency of at least 0.01% in CFSE-low cells. Repertoire divergence was quantified by Jensen-Shannon divergence calculated from the top 100 TCRbeta sequences ranked by frequency. For any sample with multiple sequencing runs, sorting error was corrected in each run separately before the runs were pooled. TCRdb mirrors the immuneACCESS table, restricted to in-frame sequences. Some clones are absent from its copies; in checked studies, under half trace to an unresolved V gene, and the reason for the others is unknown. V, J and clone size were drawn from that table, and D and trimming were deduced from the DNA. This sample is represented by roughly 120,000 clones; roughly nine tenths of them were singletons. In total, the top ten clones hold around 0.58% of the sample.

Thawed PBMCs were FACS-sorted into unstimulated Tregs (CD4+CD25+CD127-), CD4+ non-Tregs (CD4+CD25-), CD4 cells and CD8 cells. Healthy control blood came either as purchased buffy coats or from healthy volunteers. Healthy control blood was processed to PBMCs with a Ficoll density gradient and then cryopreserved, whereas patient PBMCs were collected both before and after transplant. Sequenced material: CD4+ T cells from blood. The receptor comes from a human donor in good health. The V gene is TRBV2 and the J gene is TRBJ1-2; 10 central bases correspond to TRBD1. CDR3 region: CASGRQGANYGYTF. The DNA reads as follows: TGTGCCAGCGGAAGACAGGGGGCGAACTATGGCTACACCTTC.